This T cell receptor (beta chain) derives from a study of blood T cell repertoires in COVID-19. Trimming cost V 4 bases and J 5 bases; bases outside gene matches: 8. The CDR3 sequence is 14 residues long. Germline V CDR1 and CDR2: SGHRS, YFSETQ. This clone appeared once. The method was immunoSEQ multiplex PCR; TCRdb's version includes in-frame clones alone and lacks a portion of them. The table shows about 380,000 clones, with around 90% occurring only once. The chain combines TRBV5-1 with TRBJ1-2; TRBD1 agrees at 7 bases. Sequencing used peripheral blood. The sequence came from a man aged 18 to 35 with active or convalescent COVID-19. CDR3 in amino acids: CASSQDRAAYGYTF. CDR3 nucleotides: TGCGCCAGCAGCCAAGACAGGGCCGCATATGGCTACACCTTC.